Listed here are 16 T cell receptor beta chains from one sample, sequenced in a study of T cell clonotyping in hematopoietic cell transplantation. The data were produced by immunoSEQ multiplex PCR, yet TCRdb's version contains in-frame clones alone and is incomplete. The repertoire holds 46,000 or so clones, with just over 85% as singletons. Sample time point: recipient sample about 28 days before transplant, after cytoreduction. The sequences come from peripheral blood mononuclear cells, collected before stem cell transplant. The receptors come from a man between 60 and 75 years old with biphenotypic leukemia. Some clones in this sample may be carry-over from other donors' samples.

There are a few counts of this clone. V is TRBV7-3 and J is TRBJ1-1; D remains unclear. From germline, CDR1 is SGHTA and CDR2 FQGTGA. Trimming took off 1 base at V and 2 bases at J, with 14 bases between the two ends. CDR3 length: 16 amino acids. DNA of the CDR3: TGTGCCAGCAGCTTAAACCACGATTTGAGTAACACTGAAGCTTTCTTT. Its protein is CASSLNHDLSNTEAFF.

This rearrangement joins TRBV10-3 to TRBJ1-2, with 8 bases fitting TRBD1. Looked up from germline, CDR1 is ENHRY and CDR2 is SYGVKD. V lost 2 bases, J lost 4 bases, and 9 bases stayed unmatched. This CDR3 comprises 16 residues. CDR3 nucleotides: TGTGCCATCAGTGAGGGACAGGGAGTCTCCACCTATGGCTACACCTTC. Translated: CAISEGQGVSTYGYTF.

This chain connects TRBV11-3 to TRBJ2-1; a possible D gene is TRBD1 (5 bases). Germline values: CDR1 SGHNT, CDR2 YENEEA. This CDR3 contains 14 residues. Deletions cut 2 bases from V and 8 bases from J, with 13 bases between. The CDR3 bases are TGTGCCAGCAGCTTACAGGGCCCTATGTATGAGCAGTTCTTC. Translating it yields CASSLQGPMYEQFF. Looking up the rest from reference TRBV11-3 and TRBJ2-1 gives the full variable domain: EAGVVQSPRYKIIEKKQPVAFWCNPISGHNTLYWYLQNLGQGPELLIRYENEEAVDDSQLPKDRFSAERLKGVDSTLKIQPAELGDSAVYLCASSLQGPMYEQFFGPGTRLTVL.

The chain couples TRBV11-1 to TRBJ1-1; no clear D. Germline V gene data show CDR1 as SGHAT and CDR2 as FQDESV (reference sequence). The V end lost 1 base, the J end lost 10 bases, and 13 bases lay between the germline ends. This CDR3 region has 13 residues. The CDR3 DNA is TGTGCCAGCAGCTTAGAAGGGCAGGAGAGAGCTTTCTTT. As protein: CASSLEGQERAFF.

The chain uses TRBV29-1 and TRBJ2-1, with 11 nucleotides matching TRBD2. The CDR3 is 15 residues long. Germline-derived CDR1 and CDR2 are SQVTM and ANQGSEA. The V segment lost 1 base and the J segment 4 bases; nucleotides outside the gene matches: 3. The CDR3 DNA reads as TGCAGCGTTGAAGGAACTAGCGGGGGTTACAATGAGCAGTTCTTC. Translated, it gives CSVEGTSGGYNEQFF.

The chain links TRBV28 to TRBJ1-4, with D tentatively TRBD1 (6 bases). Looked up from germline, CDR1 is MDHEN and CDR2 is SYDVKM. V was shortened by 5 bases and J by 8 bases, with 15 bases between the two germline ends. The CDR3 runs 14 residues. The CDR3 sequence: CASSLGGDNEKLFF. The DNA for the CDR3 is TGTGCCAGCAGTCTAGGGGGGGATAACGAAAAACTGTTTTTT.

The CDR3 reads CASSRIGQTYGYTF. Here the CDR3 DNA reads TGTGCCAGCAGCCGAATCGGACAGACCTATGGCTACACCTTC. This chain joins TRBV27 and TRBJ1-2, with D perhaps TRBD1 (6 bases). Germline V gene data show CDR1 as MNHEY and CDR2 as SMNVEV (reference sequence). The ends were cut back, 6 bases at V and 4 bases at J, with 15 bases in the middle. The CDR3 is 14 residues long.

This clone was detected a few times. The chain combines TRBV28 with TRBJ2-1; D remains ambiguous. V lost 6 bases, J lost 0 bases, and 9 bases lay in between. Germline CDR1 and CDR2: MDHEN and SYDVKM. CDR3 length: 14 amino acids. CDR3 sequence (DNA): TGTGCCAGCAGCTTGGACCCCTCCTACAATGAGCAGTTCTTC. It yields the protein CASSLDPSYNEQFF.

The chain employs TRBV19 and TRBJ2-2, with a possible D match to TRBD2 (6 bases). The CDR3 is 13 amino acids. Germline CDR1 and CDR2: LNHDA and SQIVND (reference sequence). V was cut by 11 bases and J by 8 bases, with 18 bases left in between. CDR3 protein: CAASSGRTGELFF. In DNA form, the CDR3 reads TGTGCCGCCTCTTCGGGGAGGACAGGGGAGCTGTTTTTT.

V usage is TRBV27 and J usage is TRBJ1-1; D not resolved. Per the germline V gene, CDR1 is MNHEY and CDR2 is SMNVEV (reference sequence). The CDR3 extends over 13 amino acids. Trimming cost V 0 bases and J 7 bases, with 9 bases left between them. The DNA for the CDR3 is TGTGCCAGCAGTTTATCGGGCTATGGTGAAGCTTTCTTT. Translated: CASSLSGYGEAFF.

The chain has TRBV5-6 and TRBJ2-3; D unclear. V dropped 3 bases and J dropped 7 bases, with 21 bases sitting between them. CDR3 length equals 16 residues. Germline CDR1 is SGHDT and CDR2 is YYEEEE. In DNA, the CDR3 is TGTGCCAGCAGCTGGAGCGCATCCCACGGTGGATATACGCAGTATTTT. Its translation: CASSWSASHGGYTQYF.

The V call is TRBV5-1, the J call TRBJ1-4; no reliable D call. With 7 bases removed from V and 3 bases from J, the gap between germline ends came to 16 bases. Looked up from germline, CDR1 is SGHRS and CDR2 is YFSETQ. The length of the CDR3 is 15 residues. The CDR3, as DNA: TGCGCCAGCGCGGTCAGTCAGTCAGCTAATGAAAAACTGTTTTTT. Its protein product is CASAVSQSANEKLFF.

J is TRBJ2-7 and V is TRBV7-2; weak D call: TRBD2 (6 bases). The CDR3 length is 16 residues. The V and J ends lost 5 bases and 6 bases respectively, with 23 bases between them. Germline V lookup: CDR1 SGHTA, CDR2 FQGNSA. The DNA for the CDR3 is TGTGCCAGCAGCCATCCGTCATCCGGGAGTGTTAGCGAGCAGTACTTC. Its translation is CASSHPSSGSVSEQYF.

The rearrangement joins TRBV2 to TRBJ1-2; D is unclear. This CDR3 spans 16 amino acids. V lost 8 bases and J lost 7, with 26 bases in between. CDR1 and CDR2 from the germline V gene are SNHLY and FYNNEI. CDR3 nucleotide sequence: TGTGCCAGCCTACTCAGCCTGATTCTTACCCCGGCTGGCTACACCTTC. It yields the protein CASLLSLILTPAGYTF.

This clone was detected a few times. The chain recombines TRBV6-5 with TRBJ2-5; possible D gene TRBD1, 6 bases. CDR3 length: 14 amino acids. V gave up 0 bases and J gave up 10 bases, with 15 bases separating them. In germline, CDR1 is MNHEY, CDR2 SVGAGI. CDR3 coding DNA: TGTGCCAGCAGTTACTCAAGGGGGTTAAGCGACCAGTACTTC. Its protein is CASSYSRGLSDQYF.

The chain links TRBV19 to TRBJ1-5; D is unclear. Trimming took 5 bases from V and 0 from J, leaving 26 bases between them. CDR1 and CDR2 (germline): LNHDA, SQIVND (reference sequence). The CDR3 has 20 residues. The CDR3 sequence: CASSHKGTRFQPFSNQPQHF. The CDR3 region has the DNA TGTGCCAGTAGTCATAAGGGCACGAGGTTTCAACCCTTTAGCAATCAGCCCCAGCATTTT.